This T cell receptor beta chain was identified during a study of T-cell memory formation after mild COVID-19. Libraries for TCRalpha and TCRbeta carried sample barcodes and unique molecular identifiers via 5'RACE. One entry per CDR3 protein results from TCRdb running MiXCR on the 5' RACE reads. The sample includes around 100,000 distinct CDR3 sequences, around a fifth of them seen just once. Comments on this clonotype: The antigen remains undetermined.

Study-wide points: Day 15 to 85 contracting clones showed balanced CD4/CD8; later expanders leaned CD4+. Cross-reactive memory seemingly joined, as some responding clones were found in pre-infection memory. Of the contracting clones, CD4+ ones lay mainly in CM and EM, and CD8+ ones in EMRA.

The CDR3 totals 14 residues. Germline-derived CDR1 and CDR2 are SGHRS and YFSETQ. V dropped 1 base and J dropped 2 bases, with 10 bases sitting between them. This clonotype originated in a man between 18 and 29 years old who had mild COVID-19 (a few samples of this study predate the infection). Cell type and time point are not known. The sample taken for sequencing was PBMCs or a T cell subset sorted from them (not recorded which). The V and J genes are TRBV5-1 and TRBJ2-7; tentatively, D is TRBD2 (5 bases). CDR3 in amino acids: CASSLWTGAYEQYF. DNA for the CDR3: TGCGCCAGCAGCTTGTGGACTGGAGCCTACGAGCAGTACTTC.